One sample yielded the 20 T cell receptor beta chains listed below, sequenced in a study of neoadjuvant anti-PD-1 for oral cavity cancer. Repertoires were generated with immunoSEQ multiplex PCR, while TCRdb's copy carries only in-frame clones and drops some. The repertoire holds 75,000 or so clones, with about 84% as singletons. The sample consisted of PBMCs, taken before nivolumab (anti-PD-1) treatment. All receptors come from a person between 35 and 79 years old with oral cavity squamous cell carcinoma.

V and J are TRBV7-3 and TRBJ2-1, with 7 bases fitting TRBD2. V was clipped by 5 bases and J by 5 bases; unmatched bases: 9. Germline V gene lookup returns CDR1 SGHTA and CDR2 FQGTGA. CDR3 length: 15 amino acids. Written as DNA, the CDR3 is TGTGCCAGCAGCCGTAGCGGGCCTCCCGACAATGAGCAGTTCTTC. Translation gives CASSRSGPPDNEQFF.

The chain is built from TRBV7-2 and TRBJ1-2; weak D call: TRBD1 (6 bases). The ends were cut back, 2 bases at V and 4 bases at J, with 17 bases in the middle. CDR1 and CDR2 from the germline V gene are SGHTA and FQGNSA. The CDR3 is 16 amino acids. The CDR3 here is CASSLIRGARGYGYTF. DNA of the CDR3: TGTGCCAGCAGCTTAATTAGGGGGGCCAGGGGCTATGGCTACACCTTC.

The rearrangement links TRBV7-3 to TRBJ2-7; D gene uncertain. This CDR3 comprises 12 residues. The V and J ends lost 11 bases and 0 bases respectively, with 11 bases between them. Germline V lookup: CDR1 SGHTA, CDR2 FQGTGA. The CDR3 loop reads CASMRSSYEQYF. Here the CDR3 DNA reads TGTGCCTCAATGAGGAGCTCCTACGAGCAGTACTTC.

The chain has TRBV10-3 and TRBJ2-3, with 9 bases identical to TRBD1. Germline trimming cut 6 bases from V and 1 base from J; bases unmatched to any gene: 2. The CDR3 runs 14 residues. Germline CDR1 and CDR2: ENHRY and SYGVKD. The chain's CDR3 is CAIRGQGGTDTQYF. Here the CDR3 DNA reads TGTGCCATCAGGGGACAGGGCGGCACAGATACGCAGTATTTT.

The chain couples TRBV13 to TRBJ2-1; 11 bases line up with TRBD2. The CDR3 is 18 amino acids. From germline, CDR1 is PRHDT and CDR2 FYEKMQ (reference sequence). The ends lost 5 bases at V and 8 bases at J; junction bases unmatched: 17. The CDR3 sequence is CASSPPLAGAGLLHEQFF. In DNA, the CDR3 is TGTGCCAGCAGCCCCCCACTAGCGGGAGCCGGTTTGCTCCATGAGCAGTTCTTC. The entire variable domain, with the rest obtained from reference TRBV13 and TRBJ2-1, is as follows: AAGVIQSPRHLIKEKRETATLKCYPIPRHDTVYWYQQGPGQDPQFLISFYEKMQSDKGSIPDRFSAQQFSDYHSELNMSSLELGDSALYFCASSPPLAGAGLLHEQFFGPGTRLTVL.

A few counts support this clone. The V call is TRBV18, the J call TRBJ1-4; maybe TRBD1 (6 bases). Germline V CDR1 and CDR2: KGHSH, LQKENI. The CDR3 is made up of 14 amino acids. V dropped 1 base and J dropped 8 bases, with 11 bases sitting between them. CDR3 protein: CASSPRQAGEKLFF. The DNA for the CDR3 is TGTGCCAGCTCACCACGACAGGCCGGGGAAAAACTGTTTTTT.

The chain has TRBV6-5 and TRBJ1-4; D may be TRBD1 (5 bases). Germline V gene lookup returns CDR1 MNHEY and CDR2 SVGAGI. V was shortened by 8 bases and J by 5 bases, with 18 bases between the two germline ends. This CDR3 has 15 amino acids. CDR3 in amino acids: CASQALGPKNEKLFF. The CDR3 coding sequence is TGTGCCAGCCAAGCGTTGGGACCTAAGAATGAAAAACTGTTTTTT.

Only a few counts were recorded for this clone. The chain employs TRBV5-1 and TRBJ2-2; D is perhaps TRBD1 (6 bases). Per the germline V gene, CDR1 is SGHRS and CDR2 is YFSETQ. The CDR3 runs 16 residues. With 4 bases removed from V and 2 bases from J, the gap between germline ends came to 15 bases. CDR3 protein: CASSRGAGANTGELFF. The CDR3 DNA is TGCGCCAGCAGCCGGGGCGCAGGGGCTAACACCGGGGAGCTGTTTTTT.

This sequence joins TRBV15 and TRBJ1-5; possible D gene TRBD1, 6 bases. Trimming shortened V by 3 bases and J by 0 bases, and 12 bases separated the two germline ends. Germline-derived CDR1 and CDR2 are LNHNV and YYDKDF (reference sequence). The CDR3 consists of 16 residues. CDR3 coding DNA: TGTGCCACCAGCAGCGAACAGGGCTTTAGCAATCAGCCCCAGCATTTT. This gives the protein CATSSEQGFSNQPQHF.

This chain connects TRBV11-3 to TRBJ2-7; D uncertain. Trimming stripped 1 base from V and 5 bases from J, with 9 bases between. In germline, CDR1 is SGHNT, CDR2 YENEEA. The CDR3 consists of 13 residues. The CDR3: CASSLGPSNEQYF. The CDR3 bases are TGTGCCAGCAGCTTAGGGCCGTCGAACGAGCAGTACTTC. The complete variable domain, with remaining parts taken from reference TRBV11-3 and TRBJ2-7, reads EAGVVQSPRYKIIEKKQPVAFWCNPISGHNTLYWYLQNLGQGPELLIRYENEEAVDDSQLPKDRFSAERLKGVDSTLKIQPAELGDSAVYLCASSLGPSNEQYFGPGTRLTVT.

The chain has TRBV13 and TRBJ2-5; 7 positions agree with TRBD1. The CDR3 length is 14 residues. CDR1 is PRHDT and CDR2 is FYEKMQ in the germline V gene (reference sequence). V lost 5 bases, J lost 4 bases, and 7 bases stayed unmatched. CDR3 DNA: TGTGCCAGCAGCGCAGACCGGGACAGAGAGACCCAGTACTTC. Protein product: CASSADRDRETQYF.

The rearrangement uses TRBV6-5 and TRBJ2-7; D not resolved. Germline V gene lookup returns CDR1 MNHEY and CDR2 SVGAGI. Trimming removed 0 bases at V and 1 base at J, with 13 bases between. The CDR3 contains 16 residues. Here the CDR3 DNA reads TGTGCCAGCAGTTACTCATACAGCAGAGCTTCCTACGAGCAGTACTTC. Amino acid sequence: CASSYSYSRASYEQYF.

The chain couples TRBV9 to TRBJ1-1; 7 bases map to TRBD1. Germline assignment: CDR1 SGDLS and CDR2 YYNGEE. This CDR3 spans 16 amino acids. Trimming took 0 bases from V and 0 from J; bases not matched to a gene: 5. DNA for the CDR3: TGTGCCAGCAGCGTAGGGGGAGACAGGGTGAACACTGAAGCTTTCTTT. Translating gives CASSVGGDRVNTEAFF.

CDR3 amino acids: CASSWNPGASGRANTGELFF. CDR3 DNA sequence: TGCGCCAGCAGCTGGAACCCCGGTGCTAGCGGGAGGGCGAACACCGGGGAGCTGTTTTTT. The J gene is TRBJ2-2, the V gene TRBV5-1; 12 bases map to TRBD2. There are 20 residues in the CDR3. With V trimmed by 3 bases and J by 0 bases, 12 bases remained unmatched. Germline lookup yields CDR1 SGHRS and CDR2 YFSETQ.

The rearrangement links TRBV6-1 to TRBJ2-5, with D possibly being TRBD1 (6 bases). Trimming left V 10 bases short and J 5 bases short, with 14 bases between. This CDR3 is 12 amino acids long. CDR1 and CDR2 from the germline V gene are MNHNS and SASEGT. CDR3 nucleotides: TGTGCCATAAGAGAAAGGGGGGAGACCCAGTACTTC. It codes for CAIRERGETQYF.

This clone has only one observation. The rearrangement joins TRBV6-5 to TRBJ2-2; D remains unclear. Germline V gene data show CDR1 as MNHEY and CDR2 as SVGAGI. Deletions cut 0 bases from V and 6 bases from J, with 14 bases between. The CDR3 is made up of 16 amino acids. The chain's CDR3 is CASSYSGLGLAGELFF. As DNA, the CDR3 is TGTGCCAGCAGTTACTCAGGTCTGGGGTTGGCCGGGGAGCTGTTTTTT.

This clone was counted a few times. The chain is built from TRBV11-2 and TRBJ2-1; D might be TRBD1 (6 bases). Looked up from germline, CDR1 is SGHAT and CDR2 is FQNNGV. With 1 base removed from V and 7 bases from J, the gap between germline ends came to 14 bases. The CDR3 consists of 15 residues. The CDR3 region has the DNA TGTGCCAGCAGCTTAGTCACAGGGAGTACGAATGAGCAGTTCTTC. Amino acids: CASSLVTGSTNEQFF.

The CDR3 is CASSEGSAQVETQYF. CDR3 coding DNA: TGTGCCAGCAGTGAAGGGTCGGCTCAGGTGGAGACCCAGTACTTC. This chain links TRBV6-1 with TRBJ2-5; no definite D call. The V gene's germline CDR1 is MNHNS and CDR2 SASEGT. V dropped 1 base and J dropped 5 bases, with 14 bases sitting between them. The CDR3 contains 15 residues.

V gene TRBV5-6 combines with J gene TRBJ1-3, with a possible D match to TRBD1 (6 bases). Germline values: CDR1 SGHDT, CDR2 YYEEEE. The V end lost 4 bases, the J end lost 2 bases, and 16 bases lay between the germline ends. This CDR3 has 16 residues. CDR3 region: CASSRLDRTPGNTIYF. The DNA for the CDR3 is TGTGCCAGCAGCCGGCTAGACAGGACACCTGGAAACACCATATATTTT.

This chain joins TRBV27 and TRBJ2-1; 7 bases match TRBD2. The germline V gene has CDR1 MNHEY and CDR2 SMNVEV (reference sequence). This CDR3 has 15 amino acids. Losses at the gene ends were 2 bases for V and 3 bases for J; bases not matched to a gene: 4. This chain's CDR3 is CASSLGIAGYNEQFF. In DNA form, the CDR3 reads TGTGCCAGCAGTTTAGGAATAGCGGGCTACAATGAGCAGTTCTTC.